The 10 T cell receptor beta chains below come from one sample, sequenced in a study of blood T cell repertoires in COVID-19. TCRdb keeps only in-frame clones here, not all; method: immunoSEQ multiplex PCR. This sample has 250,000 to 300,000 clones, with 70% to 90% found just once. Sequencing was performed on peripheral blood. The receptors shown here come from a man in his late teens or twenties with active or convalescent COVID-19.

CDR3 DNA sequence: TGTGCCAGTACCCGACAGGGAGTCGGGAATTCACCCCTCCACTTT. Protein sequence: CASTRQGVGNSPLHF. The chain joins TRBV19 to TRBJ1-6; 7 bases align to TRBD1. Losses at the gene ends were 7 bases for V and 7 bases for J; bases not matched to a gene: 10. This CDR3 has 15 residues. Germline V lookup: CDR1 LNHDA, CDR2 SQIVND (reference sequence). Filled out from reference TRBV19 and TRBJ1-6, the complete variable domain reads DGGITQSPKYLFRKEGQNVTLSCEQNLNHDAMYWYRQDPGQGLRLIYYSQIVNDFQKGDIAEGYSVSREKKESFPLTVTSAQKNPTAFYLCASTRQGVGNSPLHFGNGTRLTVT.

V gene TRBV6-5 combines with J gene TRBJ1-6; 7 nucleotides align to TRBD1. V dropped 6 bases and J dropped 8; count of bases not matched to a gene: 4. The CDR3 runs to 13 residues. Germline V gene lookup returns CDR1 MNHEY and CDR2 SVGAGI. CDR3 nucleotide sequence: TGTGCCAGCAGAGGGGGCATCGATTCACCCCTCCACTTT. Translation: CASRGGIDSPLHF.

V gene TRBV12-3 or TRBV12-4 combines with J gene TRBJ1-2; TRBD1 is a possible D gene (6 bases). V lost 3 bases to trimming and J lost 8 bases, with 13 bases between them. The CDR3 spans 13 residues. CDR3 nucleotide sequence: TGTGCCAGCAGTTTTCGGGGGGCAACGGGCTACACCTTC. Its translation: CASSFRGATGYTF.

The rearrangement joins TRBV11-2 to TRBJ2-1; TRBD2 aligns across 8 bases. The J segment lost 5 bases and the V segment lost 5 bases, leaving 14 bases of the junction unmatched. The germline CDR1 and CDR2 sequences are SGHAT and FQNNGV. The CDR3 has 17 residues. The CDR3 reads CASSPRSAGGKNNEQFF. As DNA, the CDR3 is TGTGCCAGCAGCCCCCGTTCGGCGGGAGGCAAAAACAATGAGCAGTTCTTC.

The chain links TRBV7-2 to TRBJ2-1; possibly TRBD2 for D (5 bases). The ends were cut back, 5 bases at V and 8 bases at J, with 13 bases in the middle. CDR3 length: 13 residues. CDR1 is SGHTA and CDR2 is FQGNSA in the germline V gene. The CDR3 here is CASSRQGGHEQFF. The CDR3 DNA reads TGTGCCAGCAGCCGACAAGGAGGTCATGAGCAGTTCTTC.

This clone was recorded a few times. V usage is TRBV5-4 and J usage is TRBJ1-1; D gene uncertain. With 4 bases removed from V and 4 bases from J, the gap between germline ends came to 17 bases. The CDR3 sequence is 15 residues long. The V gene's germline CDR1 is SGHNT and CDR2 YYREEE (reference sequence). In nucleotides, the CDR3 is TGTGCCAGCAGCGCGGAAAATTATGGGAGCACTGAAGCTTTCTTT. This sequence encodes CASSAENYGSTEAFF.

This clone was seen just once. In DNA, the CDR3 is TGTGCCAGTAGTCCAGGGGGCTCAGACTATGGCTACACCTTC. Amino acid sequence: CASSPGGSDYGYTF. The V gene is TRBV19, the J gene TRBJ1-2; TRBD1 agrees at 8 bases. There are 14 residues in the CDR3. CDR1 is LNHDA and CDR2 is SQIVND in the germline V gene (reference sequence). The V gene end was trimmed by 5 bases and the J gene end by 3 bases; junction bases not matched to a gene: 5.

The chain has TRBV5-6 and TRBJ2-7; D is undetermined. Germline V gene lookup returns CDR1 SGHDT and CDR2 YYEEEE. V was trimmed by 1 base and J by 4 bases, leaving 12 bases between them. The CDR3 is 14 amino acids. This chain's CDR3 is CASSLYFFWYEQYF. The CDR3 nucleotides are TGTGCCAGCAGCTTGTACTTTTTTTGGTACGAGCAGTACTTC. The variable domain in full, completed from reference TRBV5-6 and TRBJ2-7, reads DAGVTQSPTHLIKTRGQQVTLRCSPKSGHDTVSWYQQALGQGPQFIFQYYEEEERQRGNFPDRFSGHQFPNYSSELNVNALLLGDSALYLCASSLYFFWYEQYFGPGTRLTVT.

This rearrangement joins TRBV6-5 to TRBJ2-1, with D possibly being TRBD2 (6 bases). The CDR3 is 13 amino acids. The germline V and J ends were trimmed by 5 bases and 15 bases, with 20 bases remaining between them. Germline assignment: CDR1 MNHEY and CDR2 SVGAGI. CDR3 region: CASSRDLWRDPFF. DNA for the CDR3: TGTGCCAGCAGTCGGGACTTGTGGAGGGACCCGTTCTTC.

The sample holds one count of this clone. The chain recombines TRBV30 with TRBJ1-6; D uncertain. V lost 3 bases to trimming and J lost 10 bases, with 16 bases between them. CDR1 is GTSNPN, CDR2 SVGIG, per germline (reference sequence). The CDR3 contains 14 residues. This chain's CDR3 is CAWRYIQRWSPLHF. DNA for the CDR3: TGTGCCTGGAGGTACATCCAAAGATGGTCACCCCTCCACTTT.